One T cell receptor beta chain is described in this entry. Antigen specificity is unknown. The data are from a study of T cell responses to AZD1222 COVID-19 vaccine. This CDR3 comprises 16 residues. CDR1 MGHRA and CDR2 YSYEKL come from the germline V gene. The junction had 11 bases not matched to a gene; V was cut back by 5 bases and J by 4 bases. Assay used: immunoSEQ multiplex PCR; TCRdb lists only in-frame clones, some missing. The sample lists over 140,000 clones, 90% to 95% seen once, with about 3.8% in the top ten. Study conclusions and caveats: The study sampled repertoires only after the peak T cell response. The reported proportion of spike-specific TCRs targeting unmutated variant regions was nearly half. It should be noted that donors were predominantly white British and more often female, and clonal diversity was possibly underestimated. At 160-218 and 743-854, vaccine-associated CD4 TCRs were dominant, and they spanned spike.

The sequences come from peripheral blood, collected 28 days after the second AZD1222 dose. J is TRBJ2-5 and V is TRBV4-1, with 9 bases fitting TRBD1. The clonotype comes from an adult who received the AZD1222 COVID-19 vaccine. In nucleotides, the CDR3 is TGCGCCAGCAGCTTACGGGGGACAGGGCCAATAGAGACCCAGTACTTC. Residues: CASSLRGTGPIETQYF.